This TCR beta chain was recorded in a study of control samples from healthy donors and cancer patients. CDR3 length equals 14 residues. Trimming removed 4 bases at V and 5 bases at J, with 14 bases between. Germline V gene lookup returns CDR1 GTSNPN and CDR2 SVGIG (reference sequence). This table comes from immunoSEQ multiplex PCR, and its TCRdb copy is limited to in-frame clones, with some not included. The sample has more than 85,000 clones, 90% seen once. The sequence was collected from a human donor in good health. The donor label of this sample is uncertain. Sequenced material: blood. The chain couples TRBV30 to TRBJ1-4; weak D call: TRBD1 (5 bases). CDR3 coding DNA: TGTGCCTGGAAAAGTGAGGGGTTAAATGAAAAACTGTTTTTT. Amino acids: CAWKSEGLNEKLFF.